This TCR beta chain is from a study of PD-L1 blockade in urothelial cancer. On the study more broadly: Blood gave a median approximately 140,000 T cells.

The repertoire was sequenced with immunoSEQ multiplex PCR; TCRdb's copy has only in-frame clones and lacks some. The data hold more than 35,000 clones, with almost 85% observed a single time. CDR1 and CDR2 from the germline V gene are SGDLS and YYNGEE. With V trimmed by 4 bases and J by 0 bases, 5 bases remained unmatched. The CDR3 has 15 amino acids. Time point: peripheral blood 6 weeks after treatment start. The V call is TRBV9, the J call TRBJ2-5; 8 bases align to TRBD1. Sequences were derived from PBMCs, sampled around atezolizumab (anti-PD-L1) treatment. The origin of this receptor is a man aged 60 to 69 with urothelial cancer. The CDR3 nucleotides are TGTGCCAGCAGCTCCATGACAGGGGACCAAGAGACCCAGTACTTC. Its translation is CASSSMTGDQETQYF.